The clone carrying this T cell receptor beta chain was seen more than once but under ten times. Its antigen is currently unknown. The CDR3 extends over 18 amino acids. Germline V gene data show CDR1 as SGHRS and CDR2 as YFSETQ. V lost 4 bases to trimming and J lost 2 bases; unmatched junction nucleotides: 14. Repertoires were generated with immunoSEQ multiplex PCR, while TCRdb's copy carries only in-frame clones and drops some. The data contain around 94,000 clones, around 88% of them seen just once; the ten biggest clones take up roughly 13%. This sample was included in a study of identifying expanded T cells in peripheral blood. General observations from the study: Differentially abundant clones: roughly 1.2 between replicates, 15 to 17 at two to three weeks, over 18 at four. Clone count variance between roughly 2-week samples rose with total template count.

No infections or other immune events were documented during collection. The TCR was taken from a person aged 18-70 years in good health. The material sequenced was blood. J is TRBJ2-3 and V is TRBV5-1, with 9 bases identical to TRBD2. The CDR3 spells CASSPGGSGGRFTDTQYF. The CDR3 DNA is TGCGCCAGCAGCCCCGGGGGTAGCGGGGGTCGATTCACAGATACGCAGTATTTT.